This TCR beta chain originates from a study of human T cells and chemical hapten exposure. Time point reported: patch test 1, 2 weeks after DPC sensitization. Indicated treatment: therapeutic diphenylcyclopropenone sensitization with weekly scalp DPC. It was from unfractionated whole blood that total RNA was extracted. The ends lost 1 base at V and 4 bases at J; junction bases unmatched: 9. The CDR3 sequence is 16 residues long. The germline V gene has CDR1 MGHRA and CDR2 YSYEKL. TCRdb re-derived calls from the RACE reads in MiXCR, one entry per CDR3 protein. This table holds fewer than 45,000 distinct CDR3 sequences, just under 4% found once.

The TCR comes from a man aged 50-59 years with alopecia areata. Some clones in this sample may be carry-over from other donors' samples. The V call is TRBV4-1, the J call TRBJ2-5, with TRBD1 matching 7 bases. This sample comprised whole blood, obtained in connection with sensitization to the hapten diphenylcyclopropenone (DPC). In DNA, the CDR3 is TGCGCCAGCAGCCAAGGCCCGGCAGGACAGGCAGAGACCCAGTACTTC. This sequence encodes CASSQGPAGQAETQYF.